This entry is about one TCR beta chain. These data belong to a study of blood T cell repertoires in COVID-19. The germline V gene has CDR1 SNHLY and CDR2 FYNNEI. J gave up 2 bases and V 4 bases, and 7 bases lay outside the gene matches. This CDR3 has 17 residues. Profiled with immunoSEQ multiplex PCR; TCRdb holds only in-frame clones, not every one. The sample contains about 29,000 clones, 80% to 90% of which appear only once. The sequenced material came from peripheral blood. The TCR originated in an elderly woman with COVID-19, enrolled during active disease. The chain combines TRBV2 with TRBJ2-1; 11 positions agree with TRBD1. CDR3: CASSGRRGQGAYNEQFF. CDR3 in DNA: TGTGCCAGCAGTGGAAGGAGGGGACAGGGGGCCTACAATGAGCAGTTCTTC.